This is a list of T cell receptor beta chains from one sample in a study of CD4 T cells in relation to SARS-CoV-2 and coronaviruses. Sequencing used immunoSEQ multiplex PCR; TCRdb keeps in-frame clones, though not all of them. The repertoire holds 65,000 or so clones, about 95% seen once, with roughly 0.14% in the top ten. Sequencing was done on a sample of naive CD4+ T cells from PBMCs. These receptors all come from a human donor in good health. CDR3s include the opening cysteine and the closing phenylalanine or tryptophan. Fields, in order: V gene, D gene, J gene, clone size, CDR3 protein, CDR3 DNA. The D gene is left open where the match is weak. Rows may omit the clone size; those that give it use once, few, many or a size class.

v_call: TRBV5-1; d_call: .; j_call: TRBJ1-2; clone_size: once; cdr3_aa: CASSLYPGLNYGYTF; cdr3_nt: TGCGCCAGCAGCTTGTATCCAGGGCTCAACTATGGCTACACCTTC
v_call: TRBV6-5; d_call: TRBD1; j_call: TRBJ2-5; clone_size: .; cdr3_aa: CASGDRGETQYF; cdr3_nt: TGTGCCAGCGGGGACAGGGGAGAGACCCAGTACTTC
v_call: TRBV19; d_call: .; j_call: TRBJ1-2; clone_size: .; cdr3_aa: CASSSQGAWGANYGYTF; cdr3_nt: TGTGCCAGTAGCTCCCAAGGGGCCTGGGGAGCTAACTATGGCTACACCTTC
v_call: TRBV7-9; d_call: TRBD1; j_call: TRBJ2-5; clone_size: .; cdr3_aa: CASRRSRDRGQETQYF; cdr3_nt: TGTGCCAGCAGGCGATCCCGGGACAGGGGCCAAGAGACCCAGTACTTC
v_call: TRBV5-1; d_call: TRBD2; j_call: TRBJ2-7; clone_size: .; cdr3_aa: CASSLGGGSTYEQYF; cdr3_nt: TGCGCCAGCAGCTTGGGCGGCGGGAGTACCTACGAGCAGTACTTC
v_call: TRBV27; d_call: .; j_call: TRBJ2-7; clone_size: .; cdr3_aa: CASSLGWSVSYEQYF; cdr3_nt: TGTGCCAGCAGTTTAGGGTGGTCAGTTTCCTACGAGCAGTACTTC
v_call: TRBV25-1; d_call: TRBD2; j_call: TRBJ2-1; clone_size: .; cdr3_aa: CASSVPGGYNEQFF; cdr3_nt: TGTGCCAGCTCGGTACCGGGAGGATACAATGAGCAGTTCTTC
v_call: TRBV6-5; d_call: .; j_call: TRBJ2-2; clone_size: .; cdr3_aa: CASSSPVAGELFF; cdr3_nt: TGTGCCAGCAGCTCGCCCGTGGCCGGGGAGCTGTTTTTT
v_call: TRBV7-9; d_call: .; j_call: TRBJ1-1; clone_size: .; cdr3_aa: CASSEGINRRGTEAFF; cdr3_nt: TGTGCCAGCAGCGAGGGGATTAACAGAAGGGGCACTGAAGCTTTCTTT
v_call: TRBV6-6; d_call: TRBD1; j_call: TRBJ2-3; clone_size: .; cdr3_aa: CASSRYSRDRLTDTQYF; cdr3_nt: TGTGCCAGCAGTCGTTACTCCCGGGACAGACTCACAGATACGCAGTATTTT
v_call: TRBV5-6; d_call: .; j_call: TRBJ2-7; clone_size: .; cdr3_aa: CASSLADRYEQYF; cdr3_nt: TGTGCCAGCAGCTTGGCCGACAGATACGAGCAGTACTTC
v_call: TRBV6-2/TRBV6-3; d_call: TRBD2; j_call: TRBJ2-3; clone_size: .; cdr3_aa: CASSLGLADITDTQYF; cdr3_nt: TGTGCCAGCAGTTTAGGACTAGCGGACATCACAGATACGCAGTATTTT
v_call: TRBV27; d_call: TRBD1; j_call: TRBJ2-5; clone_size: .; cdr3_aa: CASGTGGAQETQYF; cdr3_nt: TGTGCCAGCGGGACAGGAGGGGCTCAAGAGACCCAGTACTTC
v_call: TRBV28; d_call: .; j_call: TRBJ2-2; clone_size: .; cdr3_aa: CASTKVRERGTGELFF; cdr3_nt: TGTGCCAGCACCAAGGTCAGGGAGCGAGGCACCGGGGAGCTGTTTTTT
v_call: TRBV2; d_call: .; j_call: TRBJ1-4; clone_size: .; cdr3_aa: CASSAQGPLSEKLFF; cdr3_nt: TGTGCCAGCAGCGCCCAGGGCCCTTTGAGTGAAAAACTGTTTTTT
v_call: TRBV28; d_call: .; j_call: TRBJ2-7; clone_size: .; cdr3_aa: CASSSGYYEQYF; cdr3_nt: TGTGCCAGCAGCTCCGGTTATTACGAGCAGTACTTC
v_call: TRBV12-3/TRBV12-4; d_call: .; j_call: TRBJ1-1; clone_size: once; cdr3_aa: CASLRGTGEAFF; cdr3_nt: TGTGCCAGCCTTCGAGGAACAGGGGAAGCTTTCTTT
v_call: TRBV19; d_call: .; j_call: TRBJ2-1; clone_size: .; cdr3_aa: CASSIYSAAYNEQFF; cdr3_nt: TGTGCCAGTAGTATCTATTCCGCGGCCTACAATGAGCAGTTCTTC
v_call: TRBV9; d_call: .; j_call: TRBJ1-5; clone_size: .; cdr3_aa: CASSGWAEYQPQHF; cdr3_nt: TGTGCCAGCAGCGGGTGGGCAGAGTATCAGCCCCAGCATTTT
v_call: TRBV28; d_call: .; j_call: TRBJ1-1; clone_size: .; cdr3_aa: CASSSYRAFF; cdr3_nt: TGTGCCAGCAGTAGTTACCGAGCTTTCTTT
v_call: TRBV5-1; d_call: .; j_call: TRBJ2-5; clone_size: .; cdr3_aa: CASSLVGGAETQYF; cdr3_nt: TGCGCCAGCAGCTTGGTTGGGGGAGCGGAGACCCAGTACTTC
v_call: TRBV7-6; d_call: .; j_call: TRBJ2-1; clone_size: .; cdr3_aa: CASSFRGPHNEQFF; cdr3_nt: TGTGCCAGCAGCTTTCGAGGGCCCCACAATGAGCAGTTCTTC
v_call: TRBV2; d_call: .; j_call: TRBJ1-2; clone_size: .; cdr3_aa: CASSPTGSVGYTF; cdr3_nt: TGTGCCAGCAGTCCTACAGGGTCGGTGGGCTACACCTTC
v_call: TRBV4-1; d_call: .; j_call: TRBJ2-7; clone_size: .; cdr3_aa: CASSLLDLKSYEQYF; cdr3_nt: TGCGCCAGCAGCCTGTTGGACTTGAAATCCTACGAGCAGTACTTC
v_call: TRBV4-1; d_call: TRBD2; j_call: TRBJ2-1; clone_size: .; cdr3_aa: CASSRGGGRSSYNEQFF; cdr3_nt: TGCGCCAGCAGCCGGGGAGGCGGGAGAAGCTCCTACAATGAGCAGTTCTTC
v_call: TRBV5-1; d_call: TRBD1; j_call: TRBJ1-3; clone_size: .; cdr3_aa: CASSFSGQGAGNTIYF; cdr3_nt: TGCGCCAGCAGCTTTTCGGGACAGGGAGCGGGAAACACCATATATTTT
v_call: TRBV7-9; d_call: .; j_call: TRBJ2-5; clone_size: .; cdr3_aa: CASSQPGETQYF; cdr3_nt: TGTGCCAGCAGCCAACCTGGGGAGACCCAGTACTTC
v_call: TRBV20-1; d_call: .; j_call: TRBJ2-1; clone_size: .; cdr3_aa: CSASPAGIANEQFF; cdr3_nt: TGCAGTGCTAGTCCTGCGGGTATTGCGAATGAGCAGTTCTTC
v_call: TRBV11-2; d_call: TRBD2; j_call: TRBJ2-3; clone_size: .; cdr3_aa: CASSLGTSGPSTQYF; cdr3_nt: TGTGCCAGCAGCTTAGGAACTAGCGGGCCCTCTACGCAGTATTTT
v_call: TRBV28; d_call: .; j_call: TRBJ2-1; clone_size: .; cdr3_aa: CASSLPTRAYNEQFF; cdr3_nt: TGTGCCAGCAGTTTACCTACTCGGGCCTACAATGAGCAGTTCTTC
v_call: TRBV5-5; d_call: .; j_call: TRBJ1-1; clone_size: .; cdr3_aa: CASTPSWGPNTEAFF; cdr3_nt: TGTGCCAGCACTCCGAGCTGGGGGCCGAACACTGAAGCTTTCTTT
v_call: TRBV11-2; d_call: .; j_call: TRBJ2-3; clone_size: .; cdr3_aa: CASSLGTADTQYF; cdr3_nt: TGTGCCAGCAGCTTAGGAACTGCAGATACGCAGTATTTT
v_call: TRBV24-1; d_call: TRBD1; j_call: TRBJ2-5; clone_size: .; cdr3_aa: CATSDSPGGEGETQYF; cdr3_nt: TGTGCCACCAGTGATTCGCCAGGGGGTGAGGGAGAGACCCAGTACTTC
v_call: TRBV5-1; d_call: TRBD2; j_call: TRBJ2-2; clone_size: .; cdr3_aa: CASSPVGLAGNTGELFF; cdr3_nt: TGCGCCAGCAGCCCGGTGGGACTAGCGGGCAACACCGGGGAGCTGTTTTTT
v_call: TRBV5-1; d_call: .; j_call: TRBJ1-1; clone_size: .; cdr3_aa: CASWNPSWAGNTEAFF; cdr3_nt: TGCGCCAGCTGGAACCCCAGTTGGGCCGGGAACACTGAAGCTTTCTTT
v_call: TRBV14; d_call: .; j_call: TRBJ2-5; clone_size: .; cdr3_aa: CASSQDLVETQYF; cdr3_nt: TGTGCCAGCAGCCAAGACCTGGTAGAGACCCAGTACTTC
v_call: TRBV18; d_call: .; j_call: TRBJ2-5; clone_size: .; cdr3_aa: CASSLLSDQETQYF; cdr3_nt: TGTGCCAGCTCACTTCTCAGCGACCAAGAGACCCAGTACTTC
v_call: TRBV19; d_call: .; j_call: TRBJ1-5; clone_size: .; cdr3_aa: CASSPGPGQPQHF; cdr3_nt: TGTGCCAGTAGCCCCGGTCCCGGTCAGCCCCAGCATTTT
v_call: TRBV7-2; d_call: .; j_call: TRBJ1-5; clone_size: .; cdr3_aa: CASSLALRGKQPQHF; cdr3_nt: TGTGCCAGCAGCTTAGCGTTGCGGGGGAAGCAGCCCCAGCATTTT
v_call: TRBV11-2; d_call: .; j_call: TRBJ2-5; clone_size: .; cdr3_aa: CASSLAETQYF; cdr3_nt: TGTGCCAGCAGCTTAGCAGAGACCCAGTACTTC
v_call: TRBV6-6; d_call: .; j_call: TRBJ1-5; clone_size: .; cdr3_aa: CASSYSKGNQPQHF; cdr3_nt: TGTGCCAGCAGTTACTCGAAGGGGAATCAGCCCCAGCATTTT
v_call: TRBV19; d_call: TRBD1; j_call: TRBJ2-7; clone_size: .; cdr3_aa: CASSKGQGAYEQYF; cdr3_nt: TGTGCCAGTAGTAAGGGACAGGGGGCGTACGAGCAGTACTTC
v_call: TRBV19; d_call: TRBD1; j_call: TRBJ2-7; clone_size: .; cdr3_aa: CASSIAGTGVYEQYF; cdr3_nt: TGTGCCAGTAGTATTGCTGGGACAGGGGTCTACGAGCAGTACTTC
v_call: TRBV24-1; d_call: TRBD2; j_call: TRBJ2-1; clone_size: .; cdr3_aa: CATSDSLAAPRYNEQFF; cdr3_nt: TGTGCCACCAGTGATTCTCTAGCGGCTCCGAGGTACAATGAGCAGTTCTTC
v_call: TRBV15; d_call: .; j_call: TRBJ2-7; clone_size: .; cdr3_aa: CATSSLTGRIHEQYF; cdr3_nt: TGTGCCACCAGCAGTCTAACAGGGAGGATCCACGAGCAGTACTTC
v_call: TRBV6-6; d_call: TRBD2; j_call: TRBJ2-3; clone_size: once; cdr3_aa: CASTERAGGTTDTQYF; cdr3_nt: TGTGCCAGCACCGAGAGGGCGGGAGGCACCACAGATACGCAGTATTTT
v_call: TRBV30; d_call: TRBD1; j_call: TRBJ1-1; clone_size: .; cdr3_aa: CAWSQTGQTEAFF; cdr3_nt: TGTGCCTGGAGTCAAACGGGACAGACTGAAGCTTTCTTT
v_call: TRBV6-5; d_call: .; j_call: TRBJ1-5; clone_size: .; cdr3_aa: CASDTGTVNQPQHF; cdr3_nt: TGTGCCAGCGATACAGGAACCGTCAATCAGCCCCAGCATTTT
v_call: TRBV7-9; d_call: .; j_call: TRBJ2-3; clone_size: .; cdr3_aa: CASSPTWDTQYF; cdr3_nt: TGTGCCAGCAGCCCCACCTGGGATACGCAGTATTTT
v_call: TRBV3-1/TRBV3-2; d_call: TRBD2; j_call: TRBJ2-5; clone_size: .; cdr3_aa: CASSRRTSGRKETQYF; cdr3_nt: TGTGCCAGCAGCCGACGGACTAGCGGGAGGAAGGAGACCCAGTACTTC
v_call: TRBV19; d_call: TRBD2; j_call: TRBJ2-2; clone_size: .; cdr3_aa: CASRTSGNSNTGELFF; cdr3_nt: TGTGCCAGTAGGACTAGCGGAAACTCGAACACCGGGGAGCTGTTTTTT
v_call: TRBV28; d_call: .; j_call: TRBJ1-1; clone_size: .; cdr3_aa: CASSSNTEAFF; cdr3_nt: TGTGCCAGCAGTTCTAACACTGAAGCTTTCTTT
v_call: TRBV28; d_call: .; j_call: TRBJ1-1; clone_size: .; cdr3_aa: CASRHRSLWLGLNTEAFF; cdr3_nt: TGTGCCAGCAGGCACCGTTCCTTGTGGCTGGGACTCAACACTGAAGCTTTCTTT
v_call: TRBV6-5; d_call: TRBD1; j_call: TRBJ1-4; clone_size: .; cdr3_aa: CASTAGGREKLFF; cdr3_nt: TGTGCCAGCACGGCAGGGGGCCGGGAAAAACTGTTTTTT
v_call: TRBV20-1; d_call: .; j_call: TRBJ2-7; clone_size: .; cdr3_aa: CSASDRTYEQYF; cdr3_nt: TGCAGTGCTAGTGACAGAACCTACGAGCAGTACTTC